These 21 T cell receptor beta chains came from one sample sequenced in a study of T-cell reconstitution after alpha-beta-depleted transplantation in children. As it was prepared, the TCRbeta library received unique molecular identifiers. TCRdb re-called the PCR reads with MiXCR, one entry per CDR3 protein. The repertoire holds 600,000 to 700,000 distinct CDR3 sequences, with approximately 15% as singletons. The sequenced sample was PBMCs from the stem cell graft donor, obtained from the stem cell graft. The receptors were sampled from a human donor who donated a stem cell graft to a child with acute myeloid leukemia.

This clonotype was recorded at least ten times. The rearrangement joins TRBV6-2 or TRBV6-3 to TRBJ2-3; possibly TRBD2 for D (6 bases). Trimming cost V 0 bases and J 6 bases, with 13 bases left between them. Germline CDR1 is MNHEY and CDR2 is SVGEGT. CDR3 length: 15 amino acids. The CDR3 DNA sequence: TGTGCCAGCAGTTACTCGGGGACTCTTCCGGATACGCAGTATTTT. Amino acid sequence: CASSYSGTLPDTQYF.

This chain uses TRBV20-1 with TRBJ2-3; 12 bases agree with TRBD2. The CDR3 contains 18 residues. V lost 5 bases to trimming and J lost 1 base; unmatched junction nucleotides: 13. Germline lookup yields CDR1 DFQATT and CDR2 SNEGSKA (reference sequence). CDR3: CSAPLGPLAGGRTDTQYF. CDR3 coding DNA: TGCAGTGCTCCTTTGGGTCCCCTAGCGGGGGGGCGCACAGATACGCAGTATTTT.

The table lists this clonotype with many counts. CDR3 nucleotide sequence: TGTGCCAGCACCCCAGGGGGATTAACGGAGACCCAGTACTTC. It specifies CASTPGGLTETQYF. The chain carries TRBV12-3 or TRBV12-4 and TRBJ2-5, with 7 bases aligning to TRBD1. The CDR3 length is 14 residues. Unmatched junction bases numbered 10, after V lost 7 bases and J lost 5 bases.

This rearrangement joins TRBV7-9 to TRBJ2-1; D could derive from TRBD1 or TRBD2 (6 bases each). The CDR3 covers 12 residues. V lost 3 bases, J lost 9 bases, and 9 bases lay in between. Per germline, CDR1 SEHNR and CDR2 FQNEAQ (reference sequence). The CDR3 is CASSLKGGEQFF. The CDR3 DNA follows: TGTGCCAGCAGCTTGAAGGGGGGTGAGCAGTTCTTC.

This clonotype was seen many times. The chain employs TRBV20-1 and TRBJ2-7, with D possibly matching TRBD1 (5 bases). Germline loops: CDR1 DFQATT, CDR2 SNEGSKA (reference sequence). This CDR3 is 12 amino acids long. Trimming left V 1 base short and J 12 bases short, with 16 bases between. In DNA, the CDR3 is TGCAGTGCTAGAGGCCCCGGACAAAAGATGTACTTC. Translated: CSARGPGQKMYF.

This clonotype was seen many times. The chain is built from TRBV7-2 and TRBJ2-7; either TRBD1 or TRBD2 may fit D (5 bases each). The CDR3 runs to 14 residues. Germline CDR1 SGHTA, CDR2 FQGNSA. Trimming left V 5 bases short and J 6 bases short, with 17 bases between. This CDR3 reads CASSGNGGPLEQYF. CDR3 sequence (DNA): TGTGCCAGCAGCGGGAATGGGGGACCTCTCGAGCAGTACTTC.

This clonotype was counted only a few times. For the CDR3, the DNA is TGTGCCAGCAGGCCCGGGACAGGGGTTGACTCACCCCTCCACTTT. Translating gives CASRPGTGVDSPLHF. The chain has TRBV12-3 or TRBV12-4 and TRBJ1-6; 10 bases line up with TRBD1. This CDR3 region has 15 residues. Trimming at V came to 6 bases and at J to 10 bases, leaving 9 bases not matched to a gene.

This clonotype was found many times. The rearrangement uses TRBV7-2 and TRBJ2-1; D is uncertain. CDR1 is SGHTA, CDR2 FQGNSA, per germline. This CDR3 is built from 16 residues. V was clipped by 7 bases and J by 4 bases, with 20 bases between them. The CDR3, as DNA: TGTGCCAGCACCCCCCCTCTCAGATACTTGTACAATGAGCAGTTCTTC. As protein: CASTPPLRYLYNEQFF.

Only a few counts were recorded for this clonotype. The chain couples TRBV7-2 to TRBJ2-1; TRBD1 agrees at 9 bases. CDR1 is SGHTA and CDR2 is FQGNSA in the germline V gene. V shed 2 bases and J 1 base; nucleotides not matched to a gene: 3. The CDR3 is 16 amino acids. This chain's CDR3 is CASSLLGTGSYNEQFF. The DNA of the CDR3 is TGTGCCAGCAGCTTATTGGGGACAGGGTCCTACAATGAGCAGTTCTTC.

This chain uses TRBV6-2 or TRBV6-3 with TRBJ2-7; either TRBD1 or TRBD2 may supply D (5 bases each). This CDR3 is built from 15 residues. Trimming pared 5 bases from V and 1 base from J, leaving 15 bases between. Germline V gene sequence: CDR1 MNHEY, CDR2 SVGEGT. The CDR3 DNA reads as TGTGCCAGCAGTCGGGACCAAATTCGGTCCTACGAGCAGTACTTC. This gives the protein CASSRDQIRSYEQYF.

This clonotype was picked up many times. V gene TRBV20-1 combines with J gene TRBJ2-7; D is possibly TRBD1 (5 bases). The CDR3 covers 13 residues. The germline V gene has CDR1 DFQATT and CDR2 SNEGSKA (reference sequence). Trimming took off 1 base at V and 4 bases at J, with 11 bases between the two ends. For the CDR3, the DNA is TGCAGTGCTAGAGGAAACAGGCTTTACGAGCAGTACTTC. It specifies CSARGNRLYEQYF.

This clonotype turned up a few times. The CDR3 region has the DNA TGTGCCAGCAGCTTCAACGCTTTGAACACTGAAGCTTTCTTT. It encodes CASSFNALNTEAFF. The V and J genes are TRBV7-2 and TRBJ1-1; D ambiguous. The CDR3 is 14 residues long. Germline V gene lookup returns CDR1 SGHTA and CDR2 FQGNSA. The V end lost 3 bases, the J end lost 0 bases, and 8 bases lay between the germline ends.

The rearrangement joins TRBV13 to TRBJ2-3; D possibly corresponds to TRBD2 (7 bases). The V gene's germline CDR1 is PRHDT and CDR2 FYEKMQ (reference sequence). The V end was cut by 4 bases, the J end by 5 bases, with 16 bases between. There are 15 residues in the CDR3. The CDR3 coding sequence is TGTGCCAGCAGCTCCCGTTGGGGGGGCCTAGATACGCAGTATTTT. Translating it yields CASSSRWGGLDTQYF.

CDR3 DNA: TGTGCCAGCAGTTACATGCGGGACAGAGTTCCCTACGAGCAGTACTTC. Translating gives CASSYMRDRVPYEQYF. The chain is built from TRBV6-2 or TRBV6-3 and TRBJ2-7; tentative D call: TRBD1 (7 bases). Trimming pared 2 bases from V and 2 bases from J, leaving 16 bases between. Per germline, CDR1 MNHEY and CDR2 SVGEGT. CDR3 length: 16 amino acids.

In its sample, this clonotype was seen many times. The CDR3 coding sequence is TGTGCCAGCAGCTTTTCCCTCGGGGAGTGGGACTACGAGCAGTACGTC. Translated, it gives CASSFSLGEWDYEQYV. The chain joins TRBV13 to TRBJ2-7, with a weak D call TRBD2 (5 bases). The CDR3 totals 16 residues. Germline V gives CDR1 PRHDT, CDR2 FYEKMQ (reference sequence). The V and J ends lost 3 bases and 3 bases respectively, with 18 bases between them.

This clonotype was recorded a few times. The J gene is TRBJ1-1, the V gene TRBV23-1, with D possibly being TRBD1 (6 bases). TRBV23-1 is placed among ORFs of uncertain function. V lost 0 bases, J lost 3 bases, and 14 bases lay in between. The CDR3 is 16 residues long. The CDR3 coding sequence is TGCGCCAGCAGTCAATCCTTAGGGGGGGTCGACACTGAAGCTTTCTTT. It specifies CASSQSLGGVDTEAFF.

The V and J genes are TRBV11-2 and TRBJ2-7, with D unclear. The germline gives CDR1 SGHAT, CDR2 FQNNGV. Trimming removed 0 bases from V and 7 bases from J, with 10 bases in between. The CDR3 has 13 amino acids. CDR3 sequence: CASSLENVAEQYV. The CDR3 region has the DNA TGTGCCAGCAGCTTAGAAAATGTGGCAGAGCAGTACGTC.

This clonotype was seen only a few times. The chain joins TRBV21-1 to TRBJ2-7; TRBD1 is the table's D call and was not checked against the DNA. TRBV21-1 corresponds to a pseudogene. This CDR3 has 15 amino acids. CDR3 coding DNA: TGTGCCAGCAGCAAGGTCCGGACATTCTCCTACGAGCAGTACTTC. Translation: CASSKVRTFSYEQYF.

This clonotype came up a few times. The chain uses TRBV29-1 and TRBJ1-1; 7 nucleotides agree with TRBD1. The CDR3 length is 14 residues. Trimming cost V 3 bases and J 5 bases; bases outside gene matches: 9. CDR1 is SQVTM and CDR2 is ANQGSEA in the germline V gene. As DNA, the CDR3 is TGCAGCGTTGACAGACAGGGTCGAGAAACTGAAGCTTTCTTT. The encoded protein is CSVDRQGRETEAFF.

This clonotype was counted many times. J is TRBJ2-4 and V is TRBV5-6, with D possibly matching TRBD1 (6 bases). V lost 0 bases and J lost 2, with 9 bases in between. CDR1 and CDR2 (germline): SGHDT, YYEEEE. This CDR3 region has 15 residues. The CDR3 nucleotides are TGTGCCAGCAGCTTGGAACAGGGCTCCAAAAACATTCAGTACTTC. Translation gives CASSLEQGSKNIQYF.

This sequence joins TRBV6-5 and TRBJ2-1; 10 positions agree with TRBD1. The V segment lost 4 bases and the J segment 5 bases; nucleotides outside the gene matches: 8. The CDR3 length is 16 residues. Looked up from germline, CDR1 is MNHEY and CDR2 is SVGAGI. This chain's CDR3 is CASSSPGQGFDNEQFF. The CDR3 coding sequence is TGTGCCAGCAGTTCTCCGGGACAGGGGTTCGACAATGAGCAGTTCTTC.